This T cell receptor (beta chain) emerged from a study of identical twins. Study-level findings and limits: Out-of-frame alpha sequences common to twins were enriched for low generation probability. The study based its conclusions on cross-sectional statistical analysis and did not follow the same donors. There is a chance that invariant MAIT and iNKT cells partially muddied zero-insertion analyses.

The CDR3 is 14 amino acids. V lost 0 bases to trimming and J lost 4 bases, with 12 bases between them. From germline, CDR1 is DFQATT and CDR2 SNEGSKA (reference sequence). Template switching added a universal primer binding site, and final cDNA carried unique molecular identifiers. MiXCR, applied by TCRdb to the 5' RACE reads, yields one record per CDR3 protein. This table has under 1 million distinct CDR3 sequences, 9% to 15% appearing once. This clonotype was seen a few times. Its specificity is not known. This sample was also put to use in a study of yellow fever vaccine responses in identical twins.

The rearrangement links TRBV20-1 to TRBJ1-2; no reliable D call. The clonotype originates from a woman younger than 30 in good health. Material for sequencing was PBMCs. The CDR3 is CSARDPRRTYGYTF. The CDR3 DNA reads TGCAGTGCTAGAGACCCCAGGAGGACCTATGGCTACACCTTC.